Listed below are T cell receptor beta chains from one sample, sequenced in a study of cytomegalovirus exposure and HLA in healthy donors. The table came from immunoSEQ multiplex PCR; TCRdb's copy has only in-frame clones and leaves some out. The sample records roughly 78,000 clones, approximately 57% being singletons. Sequencing was carried out using PBMCs. Receptors were obtained from a man aged 25 to 45 in good health and CMV-seropositive. Each CDR3 is given with its conserved first and last residue. D genes are given only for firm matches. A row's size may be missing; if present it is once, few, many or a size class.

>TRBV30|-|18|-|TRBJ1-6
CAWSGQEADRSYNSPLHF
TGTGCCTGGAGTGGGCAAGAAGCGGACCGGTCCTATAATTCACCCCTCCACTTT
>TRBV5-5|-|14|-|TRBJ1-1
CASSQRPGNTEAFF
TGTGCCAGCAGCCAAAGGCCGGGGAACACTGAAGCTTTCTTT
>TRBV19|TRBD1|15|-|TRBJ1-3
CASSMRDRAGNTIYF
TGTGCCAGTAGTATGCGGGACAGGGCTGGAAACACCATATATTTT
>TRBV19|-|12|-|TRBJ1-1
CASSIGGIEAFF
TGTGCCAGTAGTATCGGAGGGATTGAAGCTTTCTTT
>TRBV4-2|TRBD2|18|few|TRBJ2-7
CASSQEASGRGRTYEQYF
TGTGCCAGCAGCCAAGAGGCTAGCGGGAGGGGTCGGACCTACGAGCAGTACTTC
>TRBV28|-|14|-|TRBJ1-4
CASRKGHSNEKLFF
TGTGCCAGCAGGAAGGGACATTCCAATGAAAAACTGTTTTTT
>TRBV5-1|-|15|-|TRBJ1-1
CASSLDRAGVTEAFF
TGCGCCAGCAGCTTGGACAGGGCTGGGGTGACTGAAGCTTTCTTT
>TRBV5-1|-|13|-|TRBJ2-7
CASSPGPSYEQYF
TGCGCCAGCAGCCCGGGTCCCTCTTACGAGCAGTACTTC
>TRBV28|TRBD1|14|-|TRBJ2-7
CASELTGPSYEQYF
TGTGCCAGCGAGTTGACAGGGCCATCCTACGAGCAGTACTTC
>TRBV27|TRBD1|15|-|TRBJ2-3
CASSYGDRVTDTQYF
TGTGCCAGCAGTTATGGGGACAGAGTCACAGATACGCAGTATTTT
>TRBV30|TRBD1|13|few|TRBJ1-2
CAWSVQGQGGYTF
TGTGCCTGGAGTGTACAGGGGCAGGGTGGCTACACCTTC
>TRBV7-2|-|15|-|TRBJ1-3
CASSLGVGAGNTIYF
TGTGCCAGCAGCTTAGGGGTGGGGGCGGGAAACACCATATATTTT
>TRBV28|TRBD1|13|-|TRBJ1-1
CASRRTGGTEAFF
TGTGCCAGCAGGAGGACAGGGGGCACTGAAGCTTTCTTT
>TRBV7-2|TRBD2|19|-|TRBJ2-7
CASSFFLSLAGDSFYEQYF
TGTGCCAGCAGCTTTTTTCTTAGTCTAGCGGGAGATAGTTTCTACGAGCAGTACTTC
>TRBV5-6|-|14|-|TRBJ2-7
CASSFIEGVREQYF
TGTGCCAGCAGCTTCATAGAGGGTGTTCGCGAGCAGTACTTC
>TRBV12-5|-|16|-|TRBJ2-7
CASGLVLGRESYEQYF
TGTGCTAGTGGTTTGGTACTCGGACGGGAGTCCTACGAGCAGTACTTC
>TRBV5-4|TRBD2|17|many|TRBJ2-6
CASSLRLGGLAANVLTF
TGTGCCAGCAGCTTACGGCTTGGGGGACTAGCGGCCAACGTCCTGACTTTC
>TRBV6-5|-|14|-|TRBJ1-2
CASRPRTGAWGYTF
TGTGCCAGCAGACCTAGGACGGGAGCATGGGGCTACACCTTC
>TRBV11-2|-|12|-|TRBJ2-1
CASSLGAYEQFF
TGTGCCAGCAGCTTAGGGGCCTACGAGCAGTTCTTC
>TRBV27|-|15|-|TRBJ2-3
CASSSTGTSTDTQYF
TGTGCCAGCAGTTCGACAGGGACTAGCACAGATACGCAGTATTTT
>TRBV6-5|TRBD1|14|-|TRBJ1-5
CASSPDRGLQPQHF
TGTGCCAGCAGTCCAGACAGGGGGCTTCAGCCCCAGCATTTT
>TRBV27|TRBD1|19|-|TRBJ1-1
CASSLAPPGQGAKNTEAFF
TGTGCCAGCAGTTTAGCCCCTCCGGGACAGGGGGCGAAGAACACTGAAGCTTTCTTT
>TRBV6-6|-|14|-|TRBJ2-1
CASSPLSPYNEQFF
TGTGCCAGCAGCCCCCTTTCTCCCTACAATGAGCAGTTCTTC
>TRBV7-9|-|14|few|TRBJ2-3
CASSLQDFTDTQYF
TGTGCCAGCAGCTTACAGGATTTCACAGATACGCAGTATTTT
>TRBV6-5|-|13|-|TRBJ1-4
CASGRQKSEKLFF
TGTGCCAGCGGTAGACAGAAGAGTGAAAAACTGTTTTTT
>TRBV11-2|-|12|-|TRBJ2-1
CADSSGGSEQFF
TGTGCCGACAGCTCAGGGGGGAGCGAGCAGTTCTTC
>TRBV5-1|-|13|-|TRBJ2-7
CASSFSREYEQYF
TGCGCCAGCAGCTTCAGCAGGGAATACGAGCAGTACTTC
>TRBV5-1|TRBD1|12|-|TRBJ1-2
CASGTGNYGYTF
TGCGCCAGCGGGACAGGGAACTATGGCTACACCTTC
>TRBV7-9|TRBD2|16|few|TRBJ2-7
CASSLAQASGRAEQYF
TGTGCCAGCAGCTTAGCGCAGGCTAGCGGGAGGGCCGAGCAGTACTTC
>TRBV6-4|-|17|once|TRBJ1-3
CASSDWAGRLPGNTIYF
TGTGCCAGCAGTGACTGGGCAGGGAGGTTACCTGGAAACACCATATATTTT
>TRBV21-1|-|18|-|TRBJ2-3
CASSKALREGLHRVPQYF
TGTGCCAGCAGCAAAGCGCTGAGGGAGGGGCTTCACAGGGTCCCGCAGTATTTT
>TRBV28|TRBD2|17|-|TRBJ2-1
CASNKLLELAGWDEQFF
TGTGCCAGCAATAAACTCCTCGAATTAGCGGGATGGGATGAGCAGTTCTTC
>TRBV19|TRBD2|18|-|TRBJ2-3
CASSIGITRGGGTDTQYF
TGTGCCAGTAGTATCGGAATAACTCGGGGGGGCGGCACAGATACGCAGTATTTT
>TRBV18|-|14|-|TRBJ2-1
CASSPGSSYNEQFF
TGTGCCAGCTCACCAGGGAGCTCCTACAATGAGCAGTTCTTC
>TRBV6-1|TRBD1|15|-|TRBJ1-5
CASSVETGGNQPQHF
TGTGCCAGCAGTGTCGAGACAGGGGGGAATCAGCCCCAGCATTTT
>TRBV19|TRBD1|15|once|TRBJ2-1
CASSISQGASIEQFF
TGTGCCAGTAGTATAAGTCAGGGGGCGTCCATTGAGCAGTTCTTC
>TRBV5-1|-|13|few|TRBJ2-3
CASSLDDEDTQYF
TGCGCCAGCAGCTTGGATGATGAGGATACGCAGTATTTT
>TRBV27|-|14|-|TRBJ1-1
CASSLFGLRTEAFF
TGTGCCAGCAGTTTATTTGGGCTCAGGACTGAAGCTTTCTTT
>TRBV19|TRBD1|16|-|TRBJ2-2
CASRLWQGANTGELFF
TGTGCCAGTAGGTTGTGGCAGGGGGCCAACACCGGGGAGCTGTTTTTT
>TRBV7-2|-|14|-|TRBJ2-2
CASSPSGAVGELFF
TGTGCCAGCAGCCCCTCGGGAGCCGTCGGGGAGCTGTTTTTT
>TRBV11-3|-|14|once|TRBJ2-3
CASSLGGSTDTQYF
TGTGCCAGCAGCTTGGGGGGAAGTACAGATACGCAGTATTTT